This T cell receptor beta chain was captured by sequencing in a study of T cell clonality in common variable immunodeficiency. With respect to this clone: Its antigen is as yet unknown. Read coverage stops 3 residues before the CDR3 terminus; the germline J gene supplies the remainder.

TCRdb keeps only in-frame clones here, not all; method: immunoSEQ multiplex PCR. The sample counts some 28,000 clones, none seen once; the ten largest own about 13%. Study-level points and caveats: In common variable immunodeficiency, TCR beta chains reportedly carried fewer deletions and N-nucleotide insertions.

CDR1 is SGHRS and CDR2 is YFSETQ in the germline V gene. This CDR3 is built from 16 residues. V lost 2 bases, J lost 5 bases, and 11 bases stayed unmatched. The source material was peripheral blood mononuclear cells. The V call is TRBV5-1, the J call TRBJ2-5; 8 bases align to TRBD2. The TCR was taken from a person between 18 and 75 years old in good health. This CDR3 reads CASSLIGGGSEETQYF. The CDR3 bases that were read are TGCGCCAGCAGCTTAATCGGGGGGGGCTCCGAGGAGACC.